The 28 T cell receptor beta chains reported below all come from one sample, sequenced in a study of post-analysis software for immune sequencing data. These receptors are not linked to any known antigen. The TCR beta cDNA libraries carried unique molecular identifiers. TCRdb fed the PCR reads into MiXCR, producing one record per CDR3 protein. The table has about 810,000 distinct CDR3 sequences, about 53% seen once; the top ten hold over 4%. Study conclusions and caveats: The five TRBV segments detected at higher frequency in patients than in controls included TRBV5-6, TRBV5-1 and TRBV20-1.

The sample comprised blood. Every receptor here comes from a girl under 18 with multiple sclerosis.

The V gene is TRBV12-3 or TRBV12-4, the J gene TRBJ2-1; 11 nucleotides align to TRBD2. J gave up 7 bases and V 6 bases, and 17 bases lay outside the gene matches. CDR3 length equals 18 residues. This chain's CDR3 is CASSLMTSGANPKNEQFF. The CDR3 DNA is TGTGCCAGCAGCCTGATGACTAGCGGGGCTAACCCGAAGAATGAGCAGTTCTTC.

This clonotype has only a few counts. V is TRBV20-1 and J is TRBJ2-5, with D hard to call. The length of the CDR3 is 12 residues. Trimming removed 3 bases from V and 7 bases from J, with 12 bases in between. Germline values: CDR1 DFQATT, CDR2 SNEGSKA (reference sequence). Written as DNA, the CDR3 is TGCAGTGCTAGGTCCCCAGAGCGGACCCAGTACTTC. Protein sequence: CSARSPERTQYF.

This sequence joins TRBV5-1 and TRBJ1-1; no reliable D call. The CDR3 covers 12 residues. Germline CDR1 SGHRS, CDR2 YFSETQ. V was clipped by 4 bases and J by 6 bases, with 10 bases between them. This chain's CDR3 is CASSGAVPEAFF. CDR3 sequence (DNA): TGCGCCAGCAGCGGAGCCGTCCCTGAAGCTTTCTTT.

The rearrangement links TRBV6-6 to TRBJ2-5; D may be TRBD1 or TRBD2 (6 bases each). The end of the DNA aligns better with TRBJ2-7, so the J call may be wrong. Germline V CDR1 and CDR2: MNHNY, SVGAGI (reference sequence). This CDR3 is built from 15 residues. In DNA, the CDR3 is TGTGCCAGCACCCTTGTGGGGGGCGCTTTCTACGAGCAGTACTTC. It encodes CASTLVGGAFYEQYF.

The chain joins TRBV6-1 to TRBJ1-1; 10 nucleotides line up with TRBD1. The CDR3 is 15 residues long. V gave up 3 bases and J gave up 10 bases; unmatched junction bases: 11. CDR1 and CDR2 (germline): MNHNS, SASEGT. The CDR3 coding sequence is TGTGCCAGCAGTGAGGAGGGACAGGGGACGGCGCCAGCTTTCTTT. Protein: CASSEEGQGTAPAFF.

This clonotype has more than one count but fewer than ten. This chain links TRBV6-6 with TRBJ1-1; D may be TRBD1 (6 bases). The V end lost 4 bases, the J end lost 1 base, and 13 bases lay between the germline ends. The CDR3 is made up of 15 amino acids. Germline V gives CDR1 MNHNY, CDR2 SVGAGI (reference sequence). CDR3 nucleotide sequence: TGTGCCAGCAGTTCCCCGGGGGCAGAGAACACTGAAGCTTTCTTT. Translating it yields CASSSPGAENTEAFF.

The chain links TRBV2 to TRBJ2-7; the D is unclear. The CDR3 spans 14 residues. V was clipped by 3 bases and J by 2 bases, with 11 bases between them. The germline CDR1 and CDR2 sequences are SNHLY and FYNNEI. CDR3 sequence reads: CASSDGWAPYEQYF. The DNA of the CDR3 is TGTGCCAGCAGTGACGGGTGGGCACCCTACGAGCAGTACTTC.

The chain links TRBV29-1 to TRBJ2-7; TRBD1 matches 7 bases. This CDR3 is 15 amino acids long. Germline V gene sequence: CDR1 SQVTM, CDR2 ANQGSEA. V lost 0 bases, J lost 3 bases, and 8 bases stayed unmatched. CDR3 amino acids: CSVEDRGWDSYEQYF. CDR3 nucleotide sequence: TGCAGCGTTGAAGATCGCGGTTGGGACAGCTACGAGCAGTACTTC.

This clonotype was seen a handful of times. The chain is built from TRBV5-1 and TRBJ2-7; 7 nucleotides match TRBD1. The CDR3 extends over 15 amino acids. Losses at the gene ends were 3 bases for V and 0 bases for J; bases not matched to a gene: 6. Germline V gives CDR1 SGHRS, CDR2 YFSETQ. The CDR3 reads CASSSTGDGSYEQYF. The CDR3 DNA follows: TGCGCCAGCAGCTCAACAGGGGACGGCTCCTACGAGCAGTACTTC.

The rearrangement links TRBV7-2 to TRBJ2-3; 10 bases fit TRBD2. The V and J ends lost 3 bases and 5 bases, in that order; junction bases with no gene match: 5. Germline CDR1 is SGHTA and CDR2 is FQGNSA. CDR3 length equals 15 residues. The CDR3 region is CASSFSSGRVDTQYF. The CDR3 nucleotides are TGTGCCAGCAGCTTTTCCAGCGGGAGGGTAGATACGCAGTATTTT.

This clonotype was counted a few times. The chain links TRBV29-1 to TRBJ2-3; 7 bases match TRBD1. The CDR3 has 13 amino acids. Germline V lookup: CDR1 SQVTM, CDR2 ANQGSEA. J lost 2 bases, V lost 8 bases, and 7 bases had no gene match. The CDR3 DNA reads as TGCAGCATCGGAGGACAGGACACAGATACGCAGTATTTT. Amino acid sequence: CSIGGQDTDTQYF.

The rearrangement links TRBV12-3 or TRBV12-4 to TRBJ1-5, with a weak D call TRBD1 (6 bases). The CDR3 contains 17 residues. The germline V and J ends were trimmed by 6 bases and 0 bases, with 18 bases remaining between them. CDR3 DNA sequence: TGTGCCAGCAGGCCCGGGGGCGGGGGGAGTAGCAATCAGCCCCAGCATTTT. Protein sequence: CASRPGGGGSSNQPQHF.

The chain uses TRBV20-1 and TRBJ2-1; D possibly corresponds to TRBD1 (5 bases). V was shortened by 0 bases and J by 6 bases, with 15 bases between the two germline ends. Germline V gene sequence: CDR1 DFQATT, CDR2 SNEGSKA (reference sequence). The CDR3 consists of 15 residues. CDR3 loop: CSARDRARESNEQFF. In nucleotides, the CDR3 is TGCAGTGCTAGAGATCGCGCCAGGGAATCCAATGAGCAGTTCTTC.

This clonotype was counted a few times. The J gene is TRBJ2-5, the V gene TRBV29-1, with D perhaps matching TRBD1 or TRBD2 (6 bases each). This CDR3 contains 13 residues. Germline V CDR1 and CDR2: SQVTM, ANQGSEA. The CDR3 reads CSVLKGGRETQYF. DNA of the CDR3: TGCAGTGTTTTGAAGGGGGGCCGGGAGACCCAGTACTTC.

The CDR3 coding sequence is TGCAGTGTTTACTTACTACCCAACACTGAAGCTTTCTTT. This encodes CSVYLLPNTEAFF. The chain combines TRBV20-1 with TRBJ1-1; D call uncertain. The CDR3 runs 13 residues. Germline CDR1 reads DFQATT; CDR2 reads SNEGSKA (reference sequence). The V end was cut by 7 bases, the J end by 2 bases, with 14 bases between.

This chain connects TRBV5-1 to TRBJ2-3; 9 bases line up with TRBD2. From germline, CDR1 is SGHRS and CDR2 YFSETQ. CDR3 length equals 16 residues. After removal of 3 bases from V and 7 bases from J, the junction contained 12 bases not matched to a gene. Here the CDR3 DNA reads TGCGCCAGCAGCTCGTCCGAAGTGGCTAGCGGGAATACGCAGTATTTT. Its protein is CASSSSEVASGNTQYF.

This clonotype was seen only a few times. Here the CDR3 reads CSAIGQGGYEQYF. The CDR3 DNA is TGCAGTGCTATAGGACAGGGGGGCTACGAGCAGTACTTC. V is TRBV20-1 and J is TRBJ2-7, with 10 bases aligning to TRBD1. This CDR3 is built from 13 residues. Germline V lookup: CDR1 DFQATT, CDR2 SNEGSKA (reference sequence). Losses at the gene ends were 4 bases for V and 3 bases for J; bases not matched to a gene: 3.

The CDR3, as DNA: TGTGCCAGTCGACAGGGGGCAGGCAATCAGCCCCAGCATTTT. Protein product: CASRQGAGNQPQHF. The chain is built from TRBV12-3 or TRBV12-4 and TRBJ1-5, with 10 positions matching TRBD1. V was pared by 9 bases and J by 2 bases, with 4 bases of the junction left unmatched. This CDR3 region has 14 residues.

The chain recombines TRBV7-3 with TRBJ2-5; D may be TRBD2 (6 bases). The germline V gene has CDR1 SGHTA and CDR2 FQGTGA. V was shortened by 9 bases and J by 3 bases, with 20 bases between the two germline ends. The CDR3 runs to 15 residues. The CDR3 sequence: CASAGALGGEETQYF. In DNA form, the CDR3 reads TGTGCCAGTGCCGGGGCTTTGGGGGGAGAAGAGACCCAGTACTTC.

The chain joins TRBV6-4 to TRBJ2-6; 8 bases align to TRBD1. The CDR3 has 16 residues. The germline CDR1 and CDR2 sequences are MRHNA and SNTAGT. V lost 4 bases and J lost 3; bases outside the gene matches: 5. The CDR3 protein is CASSGTGPGGANVLTF. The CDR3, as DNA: TGTGCCAGCAGTGGGACAGGGCCAGGTGGGGCCAACGTCCTGACTTTC.

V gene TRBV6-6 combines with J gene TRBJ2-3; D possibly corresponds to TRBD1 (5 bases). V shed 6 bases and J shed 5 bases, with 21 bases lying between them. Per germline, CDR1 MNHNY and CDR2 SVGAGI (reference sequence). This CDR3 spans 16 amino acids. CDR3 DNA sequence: TGTGCCAGCAGCCCCCCCTCTGAAGGGGTGGAAGATACGCAGTATTTT. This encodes CASSPPSEGVEDTQYF.

Written as DNA, the CDR3 is TGCAGCTTTCGGACACCCTCCTACGAGCAGTACTTC. The encoded protein is CSFRTPSYEQYF. This chain joins TRBV29-1 and TRBJ2-7, with D maybe TRBD1 (5 bases). With 8 bases removed from V and 0 bases from J, the gap between germline ends came to 11 bases. Per the germline V gene, CDR1 is SQVTM and CDR2 is ANQGSEA. The CDR3 consists of 12 residues.

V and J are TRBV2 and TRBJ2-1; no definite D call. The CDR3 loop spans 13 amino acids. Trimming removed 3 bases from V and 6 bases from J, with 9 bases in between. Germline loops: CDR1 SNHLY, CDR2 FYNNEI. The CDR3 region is CASSEGSINEQFF. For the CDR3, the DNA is TGTGCCAGCAGTGAGGGAAGTATCAATGAGCAGTTCTTC.

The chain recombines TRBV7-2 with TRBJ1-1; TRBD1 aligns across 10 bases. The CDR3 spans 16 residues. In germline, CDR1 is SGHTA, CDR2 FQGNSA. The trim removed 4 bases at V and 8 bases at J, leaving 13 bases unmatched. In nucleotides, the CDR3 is TGTGCCAGCAGCTCTATCATGGGACAGGGGAGGAAAGAAGCTTTCTTT. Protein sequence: CASSSIMGQGRKEAFF.

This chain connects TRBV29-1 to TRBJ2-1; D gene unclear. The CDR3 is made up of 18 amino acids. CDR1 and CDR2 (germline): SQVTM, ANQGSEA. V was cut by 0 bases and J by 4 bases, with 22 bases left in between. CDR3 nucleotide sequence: TGCAGCGTTGAAGACCTCTCCCGGGCCAGTCATTTTTACAATGAGCAGTTCTTC. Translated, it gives CSVEDLSRASHFYNEQFF.

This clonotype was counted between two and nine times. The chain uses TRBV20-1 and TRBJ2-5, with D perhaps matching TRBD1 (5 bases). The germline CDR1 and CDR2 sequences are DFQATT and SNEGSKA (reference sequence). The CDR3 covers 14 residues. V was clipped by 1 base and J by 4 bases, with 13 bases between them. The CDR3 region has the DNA TGCAGTGCTAGAGCTGGCAGGGATCGAGAGACCCAGTACTTC. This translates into CSARAGRDRETQYF.

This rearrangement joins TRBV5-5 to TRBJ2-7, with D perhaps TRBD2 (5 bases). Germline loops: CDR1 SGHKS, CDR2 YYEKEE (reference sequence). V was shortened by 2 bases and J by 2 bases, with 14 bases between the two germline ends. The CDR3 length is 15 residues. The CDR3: CASSLLDPLPYEQYF. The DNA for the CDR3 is TGTGCCAGCAGCTTACTAGATCCTCTCCCCTACGAGCAGTACTTC. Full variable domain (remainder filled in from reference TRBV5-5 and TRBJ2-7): DAGVTQSPTHLIKTRGQQVTLRCSPISGHKSVSWYQQVLGQGPQFIFQYYEKEERGRGNFPDRFSARQFPNYSSELNVNALLLGDSALYLCASSLLDPLPYEQYFGPGTRLTVT.

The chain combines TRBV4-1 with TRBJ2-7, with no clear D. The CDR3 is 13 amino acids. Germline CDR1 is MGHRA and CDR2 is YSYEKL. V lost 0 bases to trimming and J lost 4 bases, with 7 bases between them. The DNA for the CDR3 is TGCGCCAGCAGCCAAGAAGCTGGATACGAGCAGTACTTC. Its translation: CASSQEAGYEQYF.